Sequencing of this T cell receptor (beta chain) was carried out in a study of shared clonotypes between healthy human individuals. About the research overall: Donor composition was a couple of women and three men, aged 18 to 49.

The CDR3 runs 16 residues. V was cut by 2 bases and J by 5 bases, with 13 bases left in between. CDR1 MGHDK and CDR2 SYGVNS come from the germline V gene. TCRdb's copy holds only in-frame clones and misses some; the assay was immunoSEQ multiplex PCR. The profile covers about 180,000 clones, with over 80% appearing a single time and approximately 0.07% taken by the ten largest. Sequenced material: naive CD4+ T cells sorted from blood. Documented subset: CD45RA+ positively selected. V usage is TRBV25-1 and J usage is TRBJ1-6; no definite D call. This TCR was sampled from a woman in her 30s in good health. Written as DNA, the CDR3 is TGTGCCAGCAGTGAACGGTCCGGACTACATAATTCACCCCTCCACTTT. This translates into CASSERSGLHNSPLHF.